This T cell receptor beta chain was captured in a study of T cell responses to AZD1222 COVID-19 vaccine. The germline V gene has CDR1 MNHEY and CDR2 SVGAGI. CDR3 length: 16 amino acids. The J segment lost 7 bases and the V segment lost 0 bases, leaving 9 bases of the junction unmatched. Notes on the study in general: Without day 14 samples, only post-peak T cell repertoires were studied. Reportedly, nearly half of unique spike TCRs recognized epitopes outside B.1.351/B.1.1.7 mutations. At baseline, seropositivity was found in only five or six AZD1222 recipients. Breadth and depth of Spike-specific TCRs rose after two AZD1222 doses.

Assay used: immunoSEQ multiplex PCR; TCRdb lists only in-frame clones, some missing. The sample has some 100,000 clones; approximately 91% are singletons. As for this clone: No antigen is known for it.

This receptor was identified in an adult in good health. The source material was peripheral blood, sampled on day 0 of AZD1222 vaccination. This chain joins TRBV6-5 and TRBJ2-7; 10 bases agree with TRBD2. The CDR3 is CASSYSRLAGVQEQYF. The CDR3, as DNA: TGTGCCAGCAGTTACTCGAGGCTAGCGGGGGTGCAGGAGCAGTACTTC.